Listed below are T cell receptor beta chains from one sample, sequenced in a study of neurological immune-mediated disorders. TCRdb re-called the 5' RACE reads with MiXCR, one entry per CDR3 protein. The sample yields some 120,000 distinct CDR3 sequences, roughly 3.2% seen once. Sequencing was carried out using PBMCs. Every receptor here comes from a young woman with multiple sclerosis. The CDR3 runs from the conserved cysteine through the conserved F or W. The D gene is left open where the match is weak. The size field reads once, few or many counts, or a class when the clone is expanded.

J	D	size	V	CDR3	DNA
TRBJ2-1	NA	many	TRBV12-3/TRBV12-4	CASSFAKFGDEQFF	TGTGCCAGCAGTTTTGCTAAGTTCGGGGATGAGCAGTTCTTC
TRBJ2-3	TRBD2	many	TRBV5-5	CASSLWTSGRGADTQYF	TGTGCCAGCAGCCTCTGGACTAGCGGGAGGGGTGCAGATACGCAGTATTTT
TRBJ2-1	NA	many	TRBV20-1	CSARPGGTYNEQFF	TGCAGTGCTAGACCTGGAGGAACCTACAATGAGCAGTTCTTC
TRBJ2-1	TRBD1	many	TRBV15	CATSSLGQGKYEQFF	TGTGCCACCAGCTCTCTGGGACAGGGGAAGTATGAGCAGTTCTTC
TRBJ2-7	NA	many	TRBV7-2	CASSLSAARGDEQYF	TGTGCCAGCAGCTTATCGGCAGCTCGAGGGGACGAGCAGTACTTC
TRBJ2-3	TRBD1	many	TRBV7-2	CASSPGQGPDTQYF	TGTGCCAGCAGCCCAGGACAGGGCCCAGATACGCAGTATTTT
TRBJ2-1	TRBD1	many	TRBV20-1	CSARAPGQTYNEQFF	TGCAGTGCTAGGGCTCCGGGACAGACCTACAATGAGCAGTTCTTC
TRBJ1-1	NA	many	TRBV18	CASFPGGVATEAFF	TGTGCCAGCTTCCCGGGCGGGGTTGCCACTGAAGCTTTCTTT
TRBJ2-1	TRBD1	many	TRBV5-1	CASSFGQGKVNEQFF	TGCGCCAGCAGCTTCGGACAGGGTAAGGTCAATGAGCAGTTCTTC
TRBJ2-1	TRBD2	many	TRBV29-1	CSGHSGSSYNEQFF	TGCAGCGGCCATAGCGGGAGCTCCTACAATGAGCAGTTCTTC
TRBJ2-7	NA	many	TRBV5-1	CASSQESRAYEQYF	TGCGCCAGCAGCCAAGAGTCCCGAGCCTACGAGCAGTACTTC
TRBJ2-1	TRBD2	many	TRBV20-1	CSARLSGGGPFRHEQFF	TGCAGTGCTAGGTTGAGCGGGGGAGGGCCGTTTCGACATGAGCAGTTCTTC
TRBJ1-2	NA	many	TRBV6-4	CASSDMMGLYTF	TGTGCCAGCAGTGACATGATGGGCCTCTACACCTTC
TRBJ1-5	NA	many	TRBV7-6	CASSQMVGQPQHF	TGTGCCAGCAGCCAAATGGTAGGTCAGCCCCAGCATTTT
TRBJ2-3	TRBD1	many	TRBV6-5	CASSPTPGQLNTDTQYF	TGTGCCAGCAGTCCCACCCCGGGACAGCTTAACACAGATACGCAGTATTTT
TRBJ1-4	NA	many	TRBV15	CATSRERGTAEKLFF	TGTGCCACCAGCAGGGAGCGCGGGACGGCTGAAAAACTGTTTTTT
TRBJ1-4	TRBD1	many	TRBV20-1	CSARSRGRHTNEKLFF	TGCAGTGCTAGATCCAGGGGGCGGCACACTAATGAAAAACTGTTTTTT
TRBJ2-3	NA	many	TRBV20-1	CSANLPRTDTQYF	TGCAGTGCAAATCTACCCCGCACAGATACGCAGTATTTT
TRBJ2-1	NA	many	TRBV7-2	CASSTRAGRTAYNEQFF	TGTGCCAGCAGCACACGTGCTGGGCGCACGGCCTACAATGAGCAGTTCTTC
TRBJ1-3	NA	many	TRBV6-5	CASSSPGANTIYF	TGTGCCAGCAGCTCACCAGGGGCAAACACCATATATTTT
TRBJ2-5	TRBD1	many	TRBV5-1	CASGPTGGKETQYF	TGCGCCAGCGGACCAACAGGGGGAAAAGAGACCCAGTACTTC
TRBJ1-1	NA	many	TRBV7-6	CASSLEEGGNTEAFF	TGTGCCAGCAGCTTAGAGGAGGGCGGGAACACTGAAGCTTTCTTT